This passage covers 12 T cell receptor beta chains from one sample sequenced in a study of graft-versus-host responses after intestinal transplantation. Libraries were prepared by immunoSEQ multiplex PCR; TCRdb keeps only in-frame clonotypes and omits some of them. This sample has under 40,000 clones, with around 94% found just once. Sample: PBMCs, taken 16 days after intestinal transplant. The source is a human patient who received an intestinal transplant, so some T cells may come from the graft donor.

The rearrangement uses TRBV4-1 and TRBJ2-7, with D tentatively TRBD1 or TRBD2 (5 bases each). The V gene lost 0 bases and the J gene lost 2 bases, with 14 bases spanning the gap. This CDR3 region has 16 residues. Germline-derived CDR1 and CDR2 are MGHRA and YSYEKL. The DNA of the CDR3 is TGCGCCAGCAGCCAAGATCTCGGGGCCCTCCCCTACGAGCAGTACTTC. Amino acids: CASSQDLGALPYEQYF.

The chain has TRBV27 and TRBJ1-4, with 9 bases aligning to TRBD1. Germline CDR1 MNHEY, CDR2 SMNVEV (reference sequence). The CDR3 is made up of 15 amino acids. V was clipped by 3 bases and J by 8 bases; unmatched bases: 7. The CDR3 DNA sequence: TGTGCCAGCAGTTTGACGACAGGGGGGGAAGAAAAACTGTTTTTT. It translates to CASSLTTGGEEKLFF.

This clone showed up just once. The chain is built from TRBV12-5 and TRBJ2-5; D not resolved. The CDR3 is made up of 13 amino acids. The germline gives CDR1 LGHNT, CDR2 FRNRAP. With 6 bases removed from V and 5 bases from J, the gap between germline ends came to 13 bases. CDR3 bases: TGTGCTAGTGGAATGAACGGCGTGGAGACCCAGTACTTC. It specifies CASGMNGVETQYF. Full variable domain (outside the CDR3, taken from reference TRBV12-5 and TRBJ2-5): DARVTQTPRHKVTEMGQEVTMRCQPILGHNTVFWYRQTMMQGLELLAYFRNRAPLDDSGMPKDRFSAEMPDATLATLKIQPSEPRDSAVYFCASGMNGVETQYFGPGTRLLVL.

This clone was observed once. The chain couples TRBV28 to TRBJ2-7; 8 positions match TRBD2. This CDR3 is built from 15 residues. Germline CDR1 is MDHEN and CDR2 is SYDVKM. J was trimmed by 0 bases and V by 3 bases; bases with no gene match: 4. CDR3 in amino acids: CASSLASGSSYEQYF. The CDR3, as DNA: TGTGCCAGCAGTTTGGCGAGCGGGAGCTCCTACGAGCAGTACTTC. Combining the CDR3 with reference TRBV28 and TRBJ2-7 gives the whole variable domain DVKVTQSSRYLVKRTGEKVFLECVQDMDHENMFWYRQDPGLGLRLIYFSYDVKMKEKGDIPEGYSVSREKKERFSLILESASTNQTSMYLCASSLASGSSYEQYFGPGTRLTVT.

The CDR3 DNA sequence: TGTGCCAGCAGCATTTTCGACAGGGAAGACACCATATATTTT. It specifies CASSIFDREDTIYF. This chain joins TRBV13 and TRBJ1-3; 7 bases match TRBD1. Looked up from germline, CDR1 is PRHDT and CDR2 is FYEKMQ (reference sequence). Trimming removed 5 bases from V and 8 bases from J; junction bases left unmatched: 9. The CDR3 length is 14 residues.

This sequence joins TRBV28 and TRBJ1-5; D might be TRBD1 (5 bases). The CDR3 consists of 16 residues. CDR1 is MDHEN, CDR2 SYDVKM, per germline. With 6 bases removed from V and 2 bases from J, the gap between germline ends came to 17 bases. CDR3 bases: TGTGCCAGCAGACACCGCGGACAAGGAGGCAATCAGCCCCAGCATTTT. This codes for CASRHRGQGGNQPQHF.

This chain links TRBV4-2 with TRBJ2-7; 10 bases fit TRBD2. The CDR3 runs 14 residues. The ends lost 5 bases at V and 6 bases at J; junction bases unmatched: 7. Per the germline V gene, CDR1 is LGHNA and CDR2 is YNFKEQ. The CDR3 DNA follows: TGTGCCAGCAGCTCCTCTAGCGGGAGTGGCGAGCAGTACTTC. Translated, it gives CASSSSSGSGEQYF.

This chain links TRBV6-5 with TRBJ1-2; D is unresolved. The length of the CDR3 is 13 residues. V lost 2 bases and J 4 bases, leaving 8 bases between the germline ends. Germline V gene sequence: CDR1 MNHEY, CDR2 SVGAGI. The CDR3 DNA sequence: TGTGCCAGCAGTTACACTTCCAGCTATGGCTACACCTTC. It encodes CASSYTSSYGYTF.

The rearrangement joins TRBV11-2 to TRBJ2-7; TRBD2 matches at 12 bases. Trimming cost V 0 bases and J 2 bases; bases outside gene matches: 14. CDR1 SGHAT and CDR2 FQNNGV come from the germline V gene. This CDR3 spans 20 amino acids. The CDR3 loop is CASSLDRTLYTSGGTYEQYF. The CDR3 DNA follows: TGTGCCAGCAGCTTAGACCGAACCCTCTATACTAGCGGGGGGACCTACGAGCAGTACTTC.

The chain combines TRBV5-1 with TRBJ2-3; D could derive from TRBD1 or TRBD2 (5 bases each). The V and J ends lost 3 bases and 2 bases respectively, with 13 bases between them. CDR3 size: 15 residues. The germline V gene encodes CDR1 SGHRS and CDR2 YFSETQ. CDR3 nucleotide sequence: TGCGCCAGCAGCTGGACATCGGGGCCCACAGATACGCAGTATTTT. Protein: CASSWTSGPTDTQYF.

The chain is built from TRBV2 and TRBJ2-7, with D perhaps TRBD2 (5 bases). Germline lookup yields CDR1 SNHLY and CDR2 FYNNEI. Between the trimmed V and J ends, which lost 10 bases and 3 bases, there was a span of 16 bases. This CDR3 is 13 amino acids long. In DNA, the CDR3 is TGTGCCAACAGCAGAACGGGAAGCTACGAGCAGTACTTC. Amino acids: CANSRTGSYEQYF. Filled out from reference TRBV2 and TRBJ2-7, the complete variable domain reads EPEVTQTPSHQVTQMGQEVILRCVPISNHLYFYWYRQILGQKVEFLVSFYNNEISEKSEIFDDQFSVERPDGSNFTLKIRSTKLEDSAMYFCANSRTGSYEQYFGPGTRLTVT.

The CDR3 DNA reads as TGTGCCTGGAGTTGGCTCCAGGCCCTGGGTGAAAAACTGTTTTTT. As protein: CAWSWLQALGEKLFF. The J gene is TRBJ1-4, the V gene TRBV30; D gene ambiguous. CDR3 length: 15 residues. Deletions cut 2 bases from V and 7 bases from J, with 17 bases between. The germline V gene has CDR1 GTSNPN and CDR2 SVGIG (reference sequence). The full variable domain, its missing parts supplied by reference TRBV30 and TRBJ1-4, is SQTIHQWPATLVQPVGSPLSLECTVEGTSNPNLYWYRQAAGRGLQLLFYSVGIGQISSEVPQNLSASRPQDRQFILSSKKLLLSDSGFYLCAWSWLQALGEKLFFGSGTQLSVL.